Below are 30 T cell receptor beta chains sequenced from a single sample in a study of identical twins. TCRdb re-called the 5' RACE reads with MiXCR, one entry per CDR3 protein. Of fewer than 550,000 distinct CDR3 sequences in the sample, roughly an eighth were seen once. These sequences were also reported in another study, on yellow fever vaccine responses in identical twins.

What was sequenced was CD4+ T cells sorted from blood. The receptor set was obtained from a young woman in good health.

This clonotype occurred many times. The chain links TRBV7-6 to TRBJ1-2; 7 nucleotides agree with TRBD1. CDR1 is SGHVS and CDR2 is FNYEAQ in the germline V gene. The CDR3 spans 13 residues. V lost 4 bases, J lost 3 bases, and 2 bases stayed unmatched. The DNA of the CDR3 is TGTGCCAGCAGCTCCAGGGGGGACTATGGCTACACCTTC. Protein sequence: CASSSRGDYGYTF.

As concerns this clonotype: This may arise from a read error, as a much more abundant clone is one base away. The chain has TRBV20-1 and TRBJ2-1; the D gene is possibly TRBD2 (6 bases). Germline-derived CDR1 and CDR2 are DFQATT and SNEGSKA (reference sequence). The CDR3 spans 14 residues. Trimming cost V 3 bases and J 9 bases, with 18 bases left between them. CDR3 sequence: CSASGGLGFIEQFF. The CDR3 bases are TGCAGTGCTAGTGGAGGGTTGGGATTCATTGAGCAGTTCTTC.

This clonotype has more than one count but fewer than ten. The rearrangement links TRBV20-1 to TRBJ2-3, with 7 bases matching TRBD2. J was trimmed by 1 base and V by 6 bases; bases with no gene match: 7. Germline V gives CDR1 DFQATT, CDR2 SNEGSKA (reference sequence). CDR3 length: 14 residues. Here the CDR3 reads CSAPLRGGTDTQYF. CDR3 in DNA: TGCAGTGCACCCCTCCGGGGGGGCACAGATACGCAGTATTTT.

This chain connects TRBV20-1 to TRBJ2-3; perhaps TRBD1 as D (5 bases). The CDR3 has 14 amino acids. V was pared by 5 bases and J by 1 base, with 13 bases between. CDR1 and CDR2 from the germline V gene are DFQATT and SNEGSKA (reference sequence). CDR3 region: CSAGSRVGTDTQYF. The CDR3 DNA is TGCAGTGCTGGATCCAGGGTGGGCACAGATACGCAGTATTTT.

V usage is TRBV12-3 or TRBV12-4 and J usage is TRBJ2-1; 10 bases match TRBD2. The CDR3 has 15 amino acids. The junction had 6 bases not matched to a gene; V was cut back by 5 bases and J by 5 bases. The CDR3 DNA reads TGTGCCAGCAGTCAAGAGCGGGAGGGCAACAATGAGCAGTTCTTC. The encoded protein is CASSQEREGNNEQFF.

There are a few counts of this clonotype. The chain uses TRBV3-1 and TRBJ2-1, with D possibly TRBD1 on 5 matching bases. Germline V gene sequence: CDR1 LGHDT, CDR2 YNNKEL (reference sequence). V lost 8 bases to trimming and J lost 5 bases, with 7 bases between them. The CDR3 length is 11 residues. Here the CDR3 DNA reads TGTGCCAGCCTAGGGGACAATGAGCAGTTCTTC. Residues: CASLGDNEQFF.

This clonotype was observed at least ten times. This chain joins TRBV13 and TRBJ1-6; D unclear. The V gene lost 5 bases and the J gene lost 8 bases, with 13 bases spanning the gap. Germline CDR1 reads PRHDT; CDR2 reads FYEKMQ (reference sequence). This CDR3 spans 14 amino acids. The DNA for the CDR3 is TGTGCCAGCAGCCTCGGAGGGTTCCATTCACCCCTCCACTTT. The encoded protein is CASSLGGFHSPLHF.

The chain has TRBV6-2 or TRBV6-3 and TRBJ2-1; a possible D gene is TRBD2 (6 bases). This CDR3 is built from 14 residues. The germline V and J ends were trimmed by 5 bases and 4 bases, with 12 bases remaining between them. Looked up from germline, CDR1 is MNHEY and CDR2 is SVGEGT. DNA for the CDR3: TGTGCCAGCAGTCAGACTAGAGATTACAATGAGCAGTTCTTC. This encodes CASSQTRDYNEQFF.

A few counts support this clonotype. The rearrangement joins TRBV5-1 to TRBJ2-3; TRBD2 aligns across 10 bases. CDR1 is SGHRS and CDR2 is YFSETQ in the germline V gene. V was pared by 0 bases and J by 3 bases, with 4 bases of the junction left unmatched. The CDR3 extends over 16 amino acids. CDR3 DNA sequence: TGCGCCAGCAGCTTGGCGTCTAGCGGGAGAACAGATACGCAGTATTTT. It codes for CASSLASSGRTDTQYF.

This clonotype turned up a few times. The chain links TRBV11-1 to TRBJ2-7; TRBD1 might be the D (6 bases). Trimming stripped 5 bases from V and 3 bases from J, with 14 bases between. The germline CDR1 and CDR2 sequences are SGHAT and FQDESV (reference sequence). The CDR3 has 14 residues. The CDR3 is CASSTGQGHYEQYF. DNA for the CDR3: TGTGCCAGCAGCACAGGGCAGGGGCACTACGAGCAGTACTTC. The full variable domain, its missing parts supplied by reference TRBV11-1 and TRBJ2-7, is EAEVAQSPRYKITEKSQAVAFWCDPISGHATLYWYRQILGQGPELLVQFQDESVVDDSQLPKDRFSAERLKGVDSTLKIQPAELGDSAMYLCASSTGQGHYEQYFGPGTRLTVT.

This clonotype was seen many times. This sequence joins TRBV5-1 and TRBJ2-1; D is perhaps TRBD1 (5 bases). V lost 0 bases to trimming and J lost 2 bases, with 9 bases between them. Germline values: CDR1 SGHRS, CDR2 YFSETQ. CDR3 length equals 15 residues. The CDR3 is CASSLASTAYNEQFF. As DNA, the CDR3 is TGCGCCAGCAGCTTGGCTTCGACAGCCTACAATGAGCAGTTCTTC.

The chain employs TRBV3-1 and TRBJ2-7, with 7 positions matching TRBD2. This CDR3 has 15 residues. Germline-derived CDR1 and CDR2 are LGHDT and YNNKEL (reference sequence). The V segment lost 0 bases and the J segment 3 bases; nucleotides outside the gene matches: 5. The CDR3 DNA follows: TGTGCCAGCAGCCAAGATCTAGCGGAGGGCTACGAGCAGTACTTC. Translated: CASSQDLAEGYEQYF.

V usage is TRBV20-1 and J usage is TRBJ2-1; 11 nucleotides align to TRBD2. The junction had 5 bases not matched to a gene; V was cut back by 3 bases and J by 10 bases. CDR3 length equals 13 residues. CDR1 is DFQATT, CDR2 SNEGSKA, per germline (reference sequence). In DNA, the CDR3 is TGCAGTGCTAGCTTAACTAGCGGGGGCGAGCAGTTCTTC. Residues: CSASLTSGGEQFF.

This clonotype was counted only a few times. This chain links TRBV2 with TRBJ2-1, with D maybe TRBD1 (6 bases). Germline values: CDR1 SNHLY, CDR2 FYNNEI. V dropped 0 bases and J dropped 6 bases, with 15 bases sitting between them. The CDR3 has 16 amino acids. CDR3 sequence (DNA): TGTGCCAGCAGTGAAGCGGGGGCAGGGGTTGGCAATGAGCAGTTCTTC. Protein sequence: CASSEAGAGVGNEQFF.

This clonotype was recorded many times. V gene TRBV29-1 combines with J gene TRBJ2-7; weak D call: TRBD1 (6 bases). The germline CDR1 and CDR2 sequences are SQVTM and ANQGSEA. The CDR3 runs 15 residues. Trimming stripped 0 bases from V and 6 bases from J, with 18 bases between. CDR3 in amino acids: CSVEETGTQGGEQYF. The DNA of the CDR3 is TGCAGCGTTGAAGAAACCGGGACCCAAGGGGGCGAGCAGTACTTC.

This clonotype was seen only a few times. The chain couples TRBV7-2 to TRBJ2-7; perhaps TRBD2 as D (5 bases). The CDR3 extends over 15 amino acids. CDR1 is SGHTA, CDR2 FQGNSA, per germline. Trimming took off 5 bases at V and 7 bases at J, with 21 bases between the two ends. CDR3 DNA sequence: TGTGCCAGCAGCCCACAAGCTGAGAGGGCGAAAGAGCAGTACTTC. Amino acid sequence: CASSPQAERAKEQYF.

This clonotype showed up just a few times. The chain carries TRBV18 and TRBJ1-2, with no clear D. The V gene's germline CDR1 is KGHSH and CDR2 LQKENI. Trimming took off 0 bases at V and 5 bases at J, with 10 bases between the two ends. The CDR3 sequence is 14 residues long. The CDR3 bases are TGTGCCAGCTCACCACCGGCGGTCCTATATGGCTACACCTTC. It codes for CASSPPAVLYGYTF.

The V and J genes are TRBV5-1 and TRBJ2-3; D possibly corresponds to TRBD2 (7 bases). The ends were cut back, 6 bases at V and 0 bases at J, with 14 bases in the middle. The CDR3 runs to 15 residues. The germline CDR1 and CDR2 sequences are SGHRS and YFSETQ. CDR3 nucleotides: TGCGCCAGCAAGGAGCGGGGACATAGCACAGATACGCAGTATTTT. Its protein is CASKERGHSTDTQYF.

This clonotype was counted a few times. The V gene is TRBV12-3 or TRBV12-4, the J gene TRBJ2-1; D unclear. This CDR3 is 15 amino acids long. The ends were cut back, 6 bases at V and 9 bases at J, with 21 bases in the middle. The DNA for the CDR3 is TGTGCCAGCAGCCCCCAGATCGGATCAGGCTTTGAGCAGTTCTTC. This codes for CASSPQIGSGFEQFF.

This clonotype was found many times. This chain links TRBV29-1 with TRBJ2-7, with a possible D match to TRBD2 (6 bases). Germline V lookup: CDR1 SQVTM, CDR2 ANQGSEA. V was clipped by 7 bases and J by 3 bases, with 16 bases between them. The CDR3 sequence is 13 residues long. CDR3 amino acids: CSAGGQGGYEQYF. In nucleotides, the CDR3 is TGCAGCGCTGGAGGGCAGGGAGGCTACGAGCAGTACTTC.

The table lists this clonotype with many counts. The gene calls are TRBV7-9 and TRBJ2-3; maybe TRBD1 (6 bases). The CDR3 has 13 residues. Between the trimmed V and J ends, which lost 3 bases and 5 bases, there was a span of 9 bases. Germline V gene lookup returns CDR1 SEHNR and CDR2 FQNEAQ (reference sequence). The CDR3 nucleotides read TGTGCCAGCAGCTTGGGGGCCATAGATACGCAGTATTTT. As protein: CASSLGAIDTQYF.

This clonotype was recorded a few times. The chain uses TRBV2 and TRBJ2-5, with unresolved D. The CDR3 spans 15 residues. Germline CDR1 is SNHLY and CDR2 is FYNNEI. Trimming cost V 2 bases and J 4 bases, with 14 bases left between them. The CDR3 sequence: CASSEKGLLGETQYF. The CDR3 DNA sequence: TGTGCCAGCAGTGAAAAGGGTTTGCTAGGAGAGACCCAGTACTTC. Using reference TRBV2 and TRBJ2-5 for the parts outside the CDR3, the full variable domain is EPEVTQTPSHQVTQMGQEVILRCVPISNHLYFYWYRQILGQKVEFLVSFYNNEISEKSEIFDDQFSVERPDGSNFTLKIRSTKLEDSAMYFCASSEKGLLGETQYFGPGTRLLVL.

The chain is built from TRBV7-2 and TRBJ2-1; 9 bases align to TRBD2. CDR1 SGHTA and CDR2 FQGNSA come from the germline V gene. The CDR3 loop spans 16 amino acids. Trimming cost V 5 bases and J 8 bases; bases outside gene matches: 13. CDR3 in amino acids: CASSPSRAGGPDEQFF. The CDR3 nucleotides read TGTGCCAGCAGCCCTAGCAGGGCGGGAGGGCCTGATGAGCAGTTCTTC. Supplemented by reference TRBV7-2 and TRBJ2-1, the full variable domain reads GAGVSQSPSNKVTEKGKDVELRCDPISGHTALYWYRQSLGQGLEFLIYFQGNSAPDKSGLPSDRFSAERTGGSVSTLTIQRTQQEDSAVYLCASSPSRAGGPDEQFFGPGTRLTVL.

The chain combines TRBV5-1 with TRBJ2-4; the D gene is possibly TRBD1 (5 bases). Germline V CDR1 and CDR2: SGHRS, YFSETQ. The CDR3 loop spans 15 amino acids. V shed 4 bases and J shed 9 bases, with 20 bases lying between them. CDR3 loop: CASSDTQGYLPIQYF. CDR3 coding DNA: TGCGCCAGCAGCGATACTCAGGGTTACTTACCCATTCAGTACTTC. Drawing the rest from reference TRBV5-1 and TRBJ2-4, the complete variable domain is KAGVTQTPRYLIKTRGQQVTLSCSPISGHRSVSWYQQTPGQGLQFLFEYFSETQRNKGNFPGRFSGRQFSNSRSEMNVSTLELGDSALYLCASSDTQGYLPIQYFGAGTRLSVL.

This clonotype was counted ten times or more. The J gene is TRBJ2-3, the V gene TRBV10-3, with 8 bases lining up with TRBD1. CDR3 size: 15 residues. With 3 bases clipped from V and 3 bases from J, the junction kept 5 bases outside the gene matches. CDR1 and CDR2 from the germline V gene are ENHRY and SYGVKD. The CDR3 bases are TGTGCCATCAGTGACAGGGGGCCCGGGACAGATACGCAGTATTTT. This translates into CAISDRGPGTDTQYF.

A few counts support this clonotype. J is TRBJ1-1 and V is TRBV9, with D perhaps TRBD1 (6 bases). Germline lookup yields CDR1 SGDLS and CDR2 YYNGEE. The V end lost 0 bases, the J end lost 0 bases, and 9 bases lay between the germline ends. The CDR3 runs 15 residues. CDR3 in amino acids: CASSVGTEMNTEAFF. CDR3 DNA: TGTGCCAGCAGCGTAGGGACAGAGATGAACACTGAAGCTTTCTTT. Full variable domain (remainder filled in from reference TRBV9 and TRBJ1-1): DSGVTQTPKHLITATGQRVTLRCSPRSGDLSVYWYQQSLDQGLQFLIQYYNGEERAKGNILERFSAQQFPDLHSELNLSSLELGDSALYFCASSVGTEMNTEAFFGQGTRLTVV.

CDR3 region: CASSTRLAGGYNEQFF. The CDR3 bases are TGTGCCAGCAGTACCCGGCTAGCGGGAGGGTACAATGAGCAGTTCTTC. The chain uses TRBV27 and TRBJ2-1; TRBD2 matches 12 bases. Germline V CDR1 and CDR2: MNHEY, SMNVEV (reference sequence). This CDR3 contains 16 residues. V was clipped by 5 bases and J by 4 bases; unmatched bases: 6.

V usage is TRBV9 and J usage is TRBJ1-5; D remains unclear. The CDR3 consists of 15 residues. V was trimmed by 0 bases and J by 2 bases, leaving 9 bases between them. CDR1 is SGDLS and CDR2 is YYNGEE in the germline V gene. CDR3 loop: CASSVGADGNQPQHF. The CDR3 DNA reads TGTGCCAGCAGCGTAGGGGCGGACGGCAATCAGCCCCAGCATTTT.

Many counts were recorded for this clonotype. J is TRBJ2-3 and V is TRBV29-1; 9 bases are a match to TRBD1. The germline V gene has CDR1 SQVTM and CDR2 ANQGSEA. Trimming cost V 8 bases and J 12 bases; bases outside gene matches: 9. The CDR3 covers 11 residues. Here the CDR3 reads CSPAGTGFQYF. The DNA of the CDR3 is TGCAGCCCTGCGGGGACAGGGTTCCAGTATTTT.

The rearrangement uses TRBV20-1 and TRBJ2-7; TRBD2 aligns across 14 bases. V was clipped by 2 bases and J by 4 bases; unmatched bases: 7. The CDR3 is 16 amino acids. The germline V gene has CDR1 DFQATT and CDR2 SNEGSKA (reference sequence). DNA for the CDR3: TGCAGTGCTAGACCCGGACTAGCGGGGGGTAGGTACGAGCAGTACTTC. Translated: CSARPGLAGGRYEQYF.